A selection of T cell receptor beta chains follows, all from one sample in a study of control samples from healthy donors and cancer patients. The repertoire was sequenced with immunoSEQ multiplex PCR; TCRdb's copy has only in-frame clones and lacks some. The sample holds roughly 400,000 clones, around 90% seen once. Sequencing used PBMCs. All receptors come from a man in his forties with head and neck cancer. The CDR3 runs from the conserved cysteine through the conserved F or W. A D gene is named only where the DNA matches it firmly.

D	J	V	DNA	CDR3
NA	TRBJ1-1	TRBV10-1	TGCGCCAGCAGTGAGTCAAGAATGAACACTGAAGCTTTCTTT	CASSESRMNTEAFF
NA	TRBJ2-3	TRBV5-6	TGTGCCAGCAGAGCTCCAGGGGCTAGCACAGATACGCAGTATTTT	CASRAPGASTDTQYF
TRBD1	TRBJ1-5	TRBV4-1	TGCGCCAGCAGCCGGACGGACAGGGGAAGTCAGCCCCAGCATTTT	CASSRTDRGSQPQHF
NA	TRBJ2-5	TRBV20-1	TGCAGTGCTAGAGTGGGGGAGACCCAGTACTTC	CSARVGETQYF
NA	TRBJ1-3	TRBV12-3/TRBV12-4	TGTGCCAGCAGTCCAAGAACAGGAAACACCATATATTTT	CASSPRTGNTIYF
TRBD2	TRBJ2-7	TRBV3-1/TRBV3-2	TGTGCCAGCAGCCCCCAACTAGCGGGAGCTTACGAGCAGTACTTC	CASSPQLAGAYEQYF
TRBD1	TRBJ2-3	TRBV5-1	TGCGCCAGCAGCAGGGACAGGGAAGAGTCGAGCACAGATACGCAGTATTTT	CASSRDREESSTDTQYF
NA	TRBJ2-3	TRBV18	TGTGCCAGCTCACCGAGCCGGGAGCGGAGGAGTACAGATACGCAGTATTTT	CASSPSRERRSTDTQYF
NA	TRBJ2-6	TRBV28	TGTGCCAGCAGTCTCCACATCTCTGGGGCCAACGTCCTGACTTTC	CASSLHISGANVLTF
NA	TRBJ2-3	TRBV9	TGTGCCAGCAGCGTTCTGGGACTTCGCACAGATACGCAGTATTTT	CASSVLGLRTDTQYF
NA	TRBJ1-1	TRBV28	TGTGCCAGCAGTTTCATCCAGTATCCTAACACTGAAGCTTTCTTT	CASSFIQYPNTEAFF
NA	TRBJ1-5	TRBV28	TGTGCCAGCAGTCTCCCCCCCCAGCCCCAGCATTTT	CASSLPPQPQHF
NA	TRBJ2-3	TRBV21-1	TGTGCCAGCAGCAAAACTGGCGGGCAGCCCGGCACAGATACGCAGTATTTT	CASSKTGGQPGTDTQYF
NA	TRBJ1-2	TRBV2	TGTGCCAGCAGTGATACGGCCAGGGGCTATGGCTACACCTTC	CASSDTARGYGYTF